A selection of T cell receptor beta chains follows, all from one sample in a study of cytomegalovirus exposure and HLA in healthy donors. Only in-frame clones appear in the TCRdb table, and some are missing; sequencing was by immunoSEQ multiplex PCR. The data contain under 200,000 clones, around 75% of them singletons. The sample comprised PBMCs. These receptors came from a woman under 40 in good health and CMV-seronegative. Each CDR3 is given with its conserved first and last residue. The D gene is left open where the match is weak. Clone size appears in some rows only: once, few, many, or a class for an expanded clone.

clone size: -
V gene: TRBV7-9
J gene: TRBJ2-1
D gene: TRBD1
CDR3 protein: CASSLGQGNYNEQFF
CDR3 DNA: TGTGCCAGCAGCTTAGGACAGGGAAACTACAATGAGCAGTTCTTC

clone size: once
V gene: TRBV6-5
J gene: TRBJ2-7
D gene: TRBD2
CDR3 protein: CASSQTSGRAHEQYF
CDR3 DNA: TGTGCCAGCAGCCAAACTAGCGGGAGGGCTCACGAGCAGTACTTC

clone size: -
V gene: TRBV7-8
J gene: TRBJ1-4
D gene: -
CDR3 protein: CASSLMDATAEKLFF
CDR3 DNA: TGTGCCAGCAGCTTAATGGACGCGACAGCTGAAAAACTGTTTTTT

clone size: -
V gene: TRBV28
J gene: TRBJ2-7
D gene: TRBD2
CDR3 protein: CASSIGGRAYEQYF
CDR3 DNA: TGTGCCAGCAGTATCGGCGGGAGAGCCTACGAGCAGTACTTC

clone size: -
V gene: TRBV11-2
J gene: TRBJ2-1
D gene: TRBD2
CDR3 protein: CASSLGLAGPYNEQFF
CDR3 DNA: TGTGCCAGCAGCCTCGGACTAGCGGGACCCTACAATGAGCAGTTCTTC

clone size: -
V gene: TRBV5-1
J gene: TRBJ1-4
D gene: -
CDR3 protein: CASSWITKGEKLFF
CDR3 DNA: TGCGCCAGCAGCTGGATAACAAAGGGGGAAAAACTGTTTTTT

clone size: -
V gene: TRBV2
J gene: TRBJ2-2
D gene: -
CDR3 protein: CASTGESGELFF
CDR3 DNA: TGTGCCAGCACAGGGGAGTCCGGGGAGCTGTTTTTT

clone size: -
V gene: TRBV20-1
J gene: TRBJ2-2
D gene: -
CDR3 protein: CSARRGGELFF
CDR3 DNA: TGCAGTGCTAGAAGGGGCGGGGAGCTGTTTTTT

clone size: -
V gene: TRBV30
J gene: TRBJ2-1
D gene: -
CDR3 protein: CAWSRRPQGEQFF
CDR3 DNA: TGTGCCTGGAGTAGGCGGCCTCAGGGTGAGCAGTTCTTC

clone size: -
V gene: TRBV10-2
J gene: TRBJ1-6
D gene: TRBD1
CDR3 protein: CASTGQDNSPLHF
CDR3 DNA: TGCGCCAGCACCGGACAGGATAATTCACCCCTCCACTTT

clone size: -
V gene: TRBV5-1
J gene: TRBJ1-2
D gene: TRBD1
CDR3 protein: CASSLGQGGYGYTF
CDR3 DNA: TGCGCCAGCAGCCTGGGACAGGGGGGCTATGGCTACACCTTC

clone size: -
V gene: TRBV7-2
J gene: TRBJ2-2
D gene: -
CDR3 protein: CASSFLLNTGELFF
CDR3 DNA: TGTGCCAGCAGCTTTCTTTTGAACACCGGGGAGCTGTTTTTT

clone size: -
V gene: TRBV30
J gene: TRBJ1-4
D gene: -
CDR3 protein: CASQLQGFNEKLFF
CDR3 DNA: TGTGCCTCCCAATTACAGGGATTTAATGAAAAACTGTTTTTT

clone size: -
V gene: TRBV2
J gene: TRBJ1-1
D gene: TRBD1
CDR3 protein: CASSPQGAGVNTEAFF
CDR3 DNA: TGTGCCAGCAGTCCCCAGGGGGCAGGCGTGAACACTGAAGCTTTCTTT

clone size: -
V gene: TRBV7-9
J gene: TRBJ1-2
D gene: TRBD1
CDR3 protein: CASRQGDHGYTF
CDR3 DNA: TGTGCCAGCAGGCAGGGGGATCATGGCTACACCTTC

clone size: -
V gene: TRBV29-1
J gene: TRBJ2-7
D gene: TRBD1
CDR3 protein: CSVWTGGRSSYEQYF
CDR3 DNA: TGCAGCGTTTGGACAGGGGGTAGGAGCTCCTACGAGCAGTACTTC

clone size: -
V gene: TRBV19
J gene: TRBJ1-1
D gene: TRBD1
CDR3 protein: CASSNRGYTEAFF
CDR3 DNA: TGTGCCAGTAGTAACAGGGGATACACTGAAGCTTTCTTT

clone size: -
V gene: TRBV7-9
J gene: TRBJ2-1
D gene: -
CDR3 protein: CASSLDVLPSDEQFF
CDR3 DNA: TGTGCCAGCAGCTTAGATGTACTTCCGTCGGATGAGCAGTTCTTC

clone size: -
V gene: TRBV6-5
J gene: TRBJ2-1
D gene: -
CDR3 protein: CASSLESHEQFF
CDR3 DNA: TGTGCCAGCAGCCTGGAGTCGCATGAGCAGTTCTTC

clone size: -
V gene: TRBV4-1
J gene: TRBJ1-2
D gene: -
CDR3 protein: CASSSMGGGTSNYGYTF
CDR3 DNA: TGCGCCAGCAGCAGCATGGGCGGGGGGACGTCAAACTATGGCTACACCTTC

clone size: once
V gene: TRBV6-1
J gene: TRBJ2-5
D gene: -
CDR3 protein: CASSAARGETQYF
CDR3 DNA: TGTGCCAGCAGTGCAGCTCGAGGAGAGACCCAGTACTTC

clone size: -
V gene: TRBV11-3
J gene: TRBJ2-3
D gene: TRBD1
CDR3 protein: CASSSRDRPDTQYF
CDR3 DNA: TGTGCCAGCAGCTCCCGGGACAGACCAGATACGCAGTATTTT

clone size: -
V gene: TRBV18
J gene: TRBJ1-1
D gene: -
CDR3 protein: CASSPRADEAFF
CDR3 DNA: TGTGCCAGCTCACCACGGGCAGATGAAGCTTTCTTT

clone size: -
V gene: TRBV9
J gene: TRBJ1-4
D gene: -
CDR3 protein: CASSKGTSQTNEKLFF
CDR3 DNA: TGTGCCAGCAGCAAGGGGACATCCCAGACTAATGAAAAACTGTTTTTT

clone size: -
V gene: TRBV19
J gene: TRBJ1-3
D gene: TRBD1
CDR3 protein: CASRRTGGASSGNTIYF
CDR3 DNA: TGTGCCAGTAGGAGGACAGGGGGCGCGTCGTCTGGAAACACCATATATTTT

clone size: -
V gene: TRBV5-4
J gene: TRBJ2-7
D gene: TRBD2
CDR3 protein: CASSLDGGRNYEQYF
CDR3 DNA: TGTGCCAGCAGCTTGGACGGCGGGAGGAACTACGAGCAGTACTTC

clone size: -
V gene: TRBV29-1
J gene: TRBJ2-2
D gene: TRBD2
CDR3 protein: CSVVALAGANTGELFF
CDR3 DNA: TGCAGCGTTGTCGCACTAGCGGGAGCGAACACCGGGGAGCTGTTTTTT

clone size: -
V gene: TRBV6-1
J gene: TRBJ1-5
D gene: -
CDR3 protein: CASSEYSNQPQHF
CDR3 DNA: TGTGCCAGCAGTGAATATAGCAATCAGCCCCAGCATTTT

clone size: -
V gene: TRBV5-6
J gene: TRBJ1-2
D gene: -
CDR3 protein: CASSSGDVPYGYTF
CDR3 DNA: TGTGCCAGCAGCTCGGGGGACGTCCCCTATGGCTACACCTTC